This T cell receptor beta chain was documented in a study of T-cell memory formation after mild COVID-19. Findings of the study overall: There were some responding clones in pre-infection memory, which suggested that cross-reactive memory had joined. The authors did not confirm SARS-CoV-2 specificity of second-wave clones peaking day 37. Mainly CM and EM harbored the contracting CD4+ clones; mainly EMRA harbored the CD8+ ones.

Many counts were recorded for this clonotype. Its antigen remains unknown. One entry per CDR3 protein, called by TCRdb with MiXCR from the 5' RACE reads. The sample includes 450,000 or so distinct CDR3 sequences, around 18% seen only once; the top ten take about 8.8%. The germline CDR1 and CDR2 sequences are MNHEY and SMNVEV (reference sequence). CDR3 length equals 15 residues. V lost 5 bases, J lost 6 bases, and 14 bases lay in between. The TCR comes from an adult woman who had mild COVID-19 (a few samples of this study predate the infection). Cell type and time point are not known. Specimen: PBMCs or a T cell subset sorted from them (not recorded which). V is TRBV27 and J is TRBJ1-6, with a weak D call TRBD1 (5 bases). The DNA of the CDR3 is TGTGCCAGCAGTCCGTCGGGACGGTTTAATTCACCCCTCCACTTT. Translation gives CASSPSGRFNSPLHF.